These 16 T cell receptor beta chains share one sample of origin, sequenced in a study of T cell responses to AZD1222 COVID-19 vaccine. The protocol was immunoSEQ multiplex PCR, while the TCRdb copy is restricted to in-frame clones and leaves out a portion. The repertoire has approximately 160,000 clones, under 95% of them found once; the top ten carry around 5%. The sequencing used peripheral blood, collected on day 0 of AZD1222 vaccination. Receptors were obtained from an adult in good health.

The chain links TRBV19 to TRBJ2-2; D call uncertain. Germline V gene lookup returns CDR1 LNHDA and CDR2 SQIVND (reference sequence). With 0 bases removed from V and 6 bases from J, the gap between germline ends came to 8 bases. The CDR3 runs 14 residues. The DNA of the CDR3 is TGTGCCAGTAGTATAGATCGAGGAGCCGGGGAGCTGTTTTTT. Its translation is CASSIDRGAGELFF.

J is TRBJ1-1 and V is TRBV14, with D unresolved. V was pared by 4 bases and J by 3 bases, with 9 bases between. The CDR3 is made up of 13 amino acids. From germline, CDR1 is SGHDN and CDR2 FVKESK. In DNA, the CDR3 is TGTGCCAGCAGCCCCGCAGCGTACACTGAAGCTTTCTTT. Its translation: CASSPAAYTEAFF.

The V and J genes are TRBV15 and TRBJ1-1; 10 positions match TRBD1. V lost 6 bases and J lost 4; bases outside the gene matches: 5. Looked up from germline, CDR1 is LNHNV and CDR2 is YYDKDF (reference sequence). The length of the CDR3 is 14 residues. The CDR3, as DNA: TGTGCCACCAGGCGACAGGGGGCCGGCACTGAAGCTTTCTTT. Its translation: CATRRQGAGTEAFF.

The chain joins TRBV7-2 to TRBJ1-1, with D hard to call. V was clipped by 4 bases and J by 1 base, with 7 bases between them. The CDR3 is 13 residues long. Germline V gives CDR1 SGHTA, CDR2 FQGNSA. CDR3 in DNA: TGTGCCAGCAGCTCCAGACAGAACACTGAAGCTTTCTTT. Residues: CASSSRQNTEAFF.

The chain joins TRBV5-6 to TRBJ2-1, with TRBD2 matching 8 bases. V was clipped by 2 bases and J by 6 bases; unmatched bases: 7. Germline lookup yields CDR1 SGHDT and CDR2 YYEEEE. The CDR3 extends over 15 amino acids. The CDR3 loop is CASSLKLAGLNEQFF. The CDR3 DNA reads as TGTGCCAGCAGCTTAAAGCTAGCGGGTCTCAATGAGCAGTTCTTC. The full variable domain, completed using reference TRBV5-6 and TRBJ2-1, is DAGVTQSPTHLIKTRGQQVTLRCSPKSGHDTVSWYQQALGQGPQFIFQYYEEEERQRGNFPDRFSGHQFPNYSSELNVNALLLGDSALYLCASSLKLAGLNEQFFGPGTRLTVL.

The CDR3 spells CASSSQGLGTYEQYF. DNA for the CDR3: TGTGCCAGCAGTTCGCAGGGATTAGGCACCTACGAGCAGTACTTC. The gene calls are TRBV6-2 or TRBV6-3 and TRBJ2-7; TRBD1 might be the D (5 bases). V was clipped by 4 bases and J by 2 bases, with 15 bases between them. The CDR3 length is 15 residues. In germline, CDR1 is MNHEY, CDR2 SVGEGT.

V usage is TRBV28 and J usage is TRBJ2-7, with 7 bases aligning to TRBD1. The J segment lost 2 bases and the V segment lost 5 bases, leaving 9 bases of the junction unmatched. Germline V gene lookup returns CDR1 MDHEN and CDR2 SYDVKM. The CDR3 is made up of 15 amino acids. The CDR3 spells CASSPAGTEAYEQYF. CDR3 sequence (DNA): TGTGCCAGCAGTCCAGCCGGGACAGAGGCCTACGAGCAGTACTTC. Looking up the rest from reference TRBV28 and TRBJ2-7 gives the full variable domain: DVKVTQSSRYLVKRTGEKVFLECVQDMDHENMFWYRQDPGLGLRLIYFSYDVKMKEKGDIPEGYSVSREKKERFSLILESASTNQTSMYLCASSPAGTEAYEQYFGPGTRLTVT.

For the CDR3, the DNA is TGTGCCAGCAGCAAGATATCAACGTGGCAGAGCACAGATACGCAGTATTTT. Encoded protein: CASSKISTWQSTDTQYF. The chain employs TRBV7-9 and TRBJ2-3; D not certain. This CDR3 region has 17 residues. V was shortened by 5 bases and J by 0 bases, with 18 bases between the two germline ends. Germline values: CDR1 SEHNR, CDR2 FQNEAQ (reference sequence).

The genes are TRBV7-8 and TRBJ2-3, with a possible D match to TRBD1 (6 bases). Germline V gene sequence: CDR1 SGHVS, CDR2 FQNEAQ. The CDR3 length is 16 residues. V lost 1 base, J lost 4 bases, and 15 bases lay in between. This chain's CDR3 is CASSLVFRGAADTQYF. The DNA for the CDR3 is TGTGCCAGCAGCTTAGTGTTCAGGGGAGCGGCAGATACGCAGTATTTT.

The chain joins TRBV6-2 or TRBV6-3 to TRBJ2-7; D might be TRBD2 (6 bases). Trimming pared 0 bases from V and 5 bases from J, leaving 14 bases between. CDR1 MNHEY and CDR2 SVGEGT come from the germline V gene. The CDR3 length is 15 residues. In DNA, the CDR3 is TGTGCCAGCAGTTACTCACAGGAGGGGTCGCACGAGCAGTACTTC. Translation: CASSYSQEGSHEQYF.

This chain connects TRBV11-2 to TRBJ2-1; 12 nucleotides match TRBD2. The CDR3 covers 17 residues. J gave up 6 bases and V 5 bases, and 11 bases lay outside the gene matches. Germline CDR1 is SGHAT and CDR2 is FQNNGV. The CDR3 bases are TGTGCCAGCAGCCAAACGTCGACTAGCGGGAGCCCCAATGAGCAGTTCTTC. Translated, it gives CASSQTSTSGSPNEQFF.

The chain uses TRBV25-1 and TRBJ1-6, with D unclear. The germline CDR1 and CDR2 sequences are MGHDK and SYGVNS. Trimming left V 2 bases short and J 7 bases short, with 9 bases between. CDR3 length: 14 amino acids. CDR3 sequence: CASSEPPANSPLHF. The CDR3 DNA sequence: TGTGCCAGCAGTGAACCCCCCGCGAATTCACCCCTCCACTTT.

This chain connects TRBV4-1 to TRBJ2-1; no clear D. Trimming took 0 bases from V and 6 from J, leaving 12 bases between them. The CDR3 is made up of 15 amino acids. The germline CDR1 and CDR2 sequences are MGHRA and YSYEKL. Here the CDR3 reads CASSQEETGGNEQFF. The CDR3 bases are TGCGCCAGCAGCCAAGAGGAGACGGGTGGCAATGAGCAGTTCTTC.

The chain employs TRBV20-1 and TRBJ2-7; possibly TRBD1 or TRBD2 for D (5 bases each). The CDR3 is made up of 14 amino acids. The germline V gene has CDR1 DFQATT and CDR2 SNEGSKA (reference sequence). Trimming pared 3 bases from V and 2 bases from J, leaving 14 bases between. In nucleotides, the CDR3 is TGCAGTGCTAGTTTCGGGACGGAACCCTACGAGCAGTACTTC. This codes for CSASFGTEPYEQYF.

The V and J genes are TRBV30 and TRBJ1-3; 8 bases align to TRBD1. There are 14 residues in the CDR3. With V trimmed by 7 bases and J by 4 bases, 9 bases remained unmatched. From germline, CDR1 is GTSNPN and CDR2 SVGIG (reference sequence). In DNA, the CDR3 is TGTGCCTATGGGGGACAGGTTATAGGAAACACCATATATTTT. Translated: CAYGGQVIGNTIYF.

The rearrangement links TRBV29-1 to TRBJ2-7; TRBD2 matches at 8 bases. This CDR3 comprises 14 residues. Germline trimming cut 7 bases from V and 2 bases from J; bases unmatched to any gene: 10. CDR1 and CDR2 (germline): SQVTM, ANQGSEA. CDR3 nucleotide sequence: TGCAGCGCCCAAGGGGGGACTAGAGCCTACGAGCAGTACTTC. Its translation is CSAQGGTRAYEQYF.